What follows are 14 T cell receptor beta chains derived from one specimen sequenced in a study of response to subunit inactivated influenza vaccine. One entry per CDR3 protein results from TCRdb running MiXCR on the RT-PCR reads. Of roughly 670,000 distinct CDR3 sequences listed, 14% are singletons. The sample in question was PBMCs from blood, obtained less than 15 days before vaccination. The source of these receptors is a man aged 50 to 60 who received an inactivated influenza vaccine.

This clonotype came up many times. The V call is TRBV28, the J call TRBJ2-1, with 7 bases aligning to TRBD1. The CDR3 length is 16 residues. V was pared by 5 bases and J by 0 bases, with 7 bases of the junction left unmatched. In germline, CDR1 is MDHEN, CDR2 SYDVKM. The chain's CDR3 is CASSAPGTASYNEQFF. CDR3 DNA sequence: TGTGCCAGCAGTGCACCCGGGACAGCCTCCTACAATGAGCAGTTCTTC.

The chain has TRBV5-1 and TRBJ1-2; D ambiguous. Germline CDR1 SGHRS, CDR2 YFSETQ. CDR3 length: 14 residues. V lost 3 bases, J lost 7 bases, and 16 bases lay in between. CDR3 amino acids: CASSYTGERLGYTF. The CDR3 bases are TGCGCCAGCAGCTATACCGGTGAGAGGCTTGGCTACACCTTC.

This clonotype showed up just a few times. This chain links TRBV25-1 with TRBJ2-3; 10 bases agree with TRBD1. The germline V gene has CDR1 MGHDK and CDR2 SYGVNS. The CDR3 extends over 14 amino acids. The trim removed 7 bases at V and 4 bases at J, leaving 5 bases unmatched. Here the CDR3 DNA reads TGTGCCAGCACGACAGGGGGCTATCCAGATACGCAGTATTTT. Its protein product is CASTTGGYPDTQYF.

This clonotype was counted ten times or more. The CDR3 is CASSLGPNQPQHF. CDR3 in DNA: TGTGCCAGCAGCCTGGGACCAAATCAGCCCCAGCATTTT. The J gene is TRBJ1-5, the V gene TRBV7-9, with D possibly being TRBD1 (5 bases). V lost 5 bases and J lost 4, with 9 bases in between. The CDR3 has 13 amino acids. The V gene's germline CDR1 is SEHNR and CDR2 FQNEAQ (reference sequence).

This clonotype was observed a handful of times. The rearrangement uses TRBV20-1 and TRBJ2-5; a possible D gene is TRBD2 (5 bases). The CDR3 is 12 amino acids. Germline values: CDR1 DFQATT, CDR2 SNEGSKA (reference sequence). V was pared by 4 bases and J by 5 bases, with 11 bases between. CDR3 loop: CSANPSRETQYF. The CDR3 nucleotides read TGCAGTGCTAACCCTAGCAGGGAGACCCAGTACTTC.

V gene TRBV5-1 combines with J gene TRBJ2-7, with 11 bases that match TRBD2. This CDR3 comprises 15 residues. Germline V lookup: CDR1 SGHRS, CDR2 YFSETQ. Trimming took 4 bases from V and 2 from J; bases not matched to a gene: 5. The CDR3 spells CASSLLAGAAYEQYF. Written as DNA, the CDR3 is TGCGCCAGCAGCCTACTAGCGGGGGCCGCCTACGAGCAGTACTTC.

This clonotype came up a few times. The chain joins TRBV18 to TRBJ2-3; D might be TRBD1 or TRBD2, each matching 5 bases. The CDR3 is 14 residues long. Germline V gene sequence: CDR1 KGHSH, CDR2 LQKENI. The V end lost 4 bases, the J end lost 6 bases, and 14 bases lay between the germline ends. As DNA, the CDR3 is TGTGCCAGCTCACAAGGTGCAAGGGACGATACGCAGTATTTT. This codes for CASSQGARDDTQYF.

This clonotype has more than one count but fewer than ten. The chain couples TRBV7-2 to TRBJ2-3, with TRBD2 identical over 7 bases. The CDR3 is 14 amino acids. Trimming took 2 bases from V and 5 from J; bases not matched to a gene: 4. The germline CDR1 and CDR2 sequences are SGHTA and FQGNSA. The DNA of the CDR3 is TGTGCCAGCAGCTTAATACTAGCGCGAGATACGCAGTATTTT. Its translation: CASSLILARDTQYF.

The chain uses TRBV20-1 and TRBJ2-7; tentatively, D is TRBD2 (5 bases). The germline V and J ends were trimmed by 3 bases and 3 bases, with 9 bases remaining between them. The V gene's germline CDR1 is DFQATT and CDR2 SNEGSKA (reference sequence). The CDR3 length is 12 residues. CDR3 residues: CSASSGNYEQYF. The DNA of the CDR3 is TGCAGTGCTAGTTCGGGAAACTACGAGCAGTACTTC.

The chain recombines TRBV11-3 with TRBJ2-3; TRBD2 aligns across 9 bases. Germline trimming cut 5 bases from V and 0 bases from J; bases unmatched to any gene: 6. CDR1 is SGHNT and CDR2 is YENEEA in the germline V gene. The CDR3 covers 16 residues. For the CDR3, the DNA is TGTGCCAGCAGCGAAGCGGGAGGCCTGAGCACAGATACGCAGTATTTT. Translated: CASSEAGGLSTDTQYF.

The V call is TRBV15, the J call TRBJ2-4, with D unclear. From germline, CDR1 is LNHNV and CDR2 YYDKDF (reference sequence). V was trimmed by 3 bases and J by 2 bases, leaving 14 bases between them. This CDR3 contains 16 residues. The CDR3: CATSSEKGPSKNIQYF. CDR3 DNA: TGTGCCACCAGCAGCGAAAAGGGCCCATCCAAAAACATTCAGTACTTC.

This clonotype came up a few times. This chain uses TRBV29-1 with TRBJ2-7; 7 bases agree with TRBD1. Germline V lookup: CDR1 SQVTM, CDR2 ANQGSEA. This CDR3 comprises 13 residues. Trimming at V came to 7 bases and at J to 3 bases, leaving 9 bases not matched to a gene. The CDR3 bases are TGCAGCGCGTCACAGGGGCGCCTCTACGAGCAGTACTTC. Residues: CSASQGRLYEQYF.

The chain combines TRBV20-1 with TRBJ2-3, with TRBD2 matching over 8 bases. The V segment lost 5 bases and the J segment 0 bases; nucleotides outside the gene matches: 10. The CDR3 covers 16 residues. Germline CDR1 DFQATT, CDR2 SNEGSKA (reference sequence). The CDR3 bases are TGCAGTGCTCAAACTGCCGAGCGGGGGAGCACAGATACGCAGTATTTT. It is translated as CSAQTAERGSTDTQYF.

The chain has TRBV4-2 and TRBJ2-6; maybe TRBD1 (6 bases). Germline V gene lookup returns CDR1 LGHNA and CDR2 YNFKEQ. V dropped 0 bases and J dropped 0 bases, with 9 bases sitting between them. CDR3 length equals 17 residues. The DNA for the CDR3 is TGTGCCAGCAGCCAAGAACAGGGAGACTCTGGGGCCAACGTCCTGACTTTC. It codes for CASSQEQGDSGANVLTF.